This T cell receptor beta chain was profiled in a study of shared clonotypes between healthy human individuals. General study points: Across subsets, estimated richness was generally greater for naive than for memory populations.

This clone turned up a few times. Its antigen is unidentified. Several immunoSEQ plates received, in even portions, the genomic DNA of each subset. The protocol was immunoSEQ multiplex PCR, while the TCRdb copy is restricted to in-frame clones and leaves out a portion. This sample has over a million clones, with roughly 96% found just once. CDR1 LNHNV and CDR2 YYDKDF come from the germline V gene (reference sequence). With 3 bases removed from V and 5 bases from J, the gap between germline ends came to 16 bases. There are 15 residues in the CDR3. The TCR was taken from a young man in good health. The material sequenced was naive CD4+ T cells sorted from blood. Noted subset: CD45RA+ positively selected. The gene calls are TRBV15 and TRBJ2-5, with no clear D. Here the CDR3 DNA reads TGTGCCACCAGCAGGGTTCTGTTCAAGGAGGAGACCCAGTACTTC. This gives the protein CATSRVLFKEETQYF.